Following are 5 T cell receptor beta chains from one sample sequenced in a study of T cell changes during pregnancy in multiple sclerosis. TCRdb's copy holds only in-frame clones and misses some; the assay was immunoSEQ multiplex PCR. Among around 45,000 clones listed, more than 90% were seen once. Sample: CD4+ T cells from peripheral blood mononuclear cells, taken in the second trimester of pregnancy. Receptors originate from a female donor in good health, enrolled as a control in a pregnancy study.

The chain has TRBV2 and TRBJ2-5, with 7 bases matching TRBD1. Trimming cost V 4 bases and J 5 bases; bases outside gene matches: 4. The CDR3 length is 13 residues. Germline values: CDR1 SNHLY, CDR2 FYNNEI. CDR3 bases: TGTGCCAGCAGTGTACTCAGGGGGGAGACCCAGTACTTC. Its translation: CASSVLRGETQYF.

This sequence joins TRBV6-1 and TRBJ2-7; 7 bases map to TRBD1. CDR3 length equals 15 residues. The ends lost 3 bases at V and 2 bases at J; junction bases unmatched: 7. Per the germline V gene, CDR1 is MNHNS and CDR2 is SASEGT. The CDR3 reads CASSEAGTVPYEQYF. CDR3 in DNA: TGTGCCAGCAGTGAGGCCGGGACAGTTCCCTACGAGCAGTACTTC.

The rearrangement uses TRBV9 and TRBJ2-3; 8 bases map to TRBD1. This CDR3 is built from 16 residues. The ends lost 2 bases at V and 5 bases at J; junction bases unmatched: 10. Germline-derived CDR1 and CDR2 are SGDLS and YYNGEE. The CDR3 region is CASSVWAGGAGDTQYF. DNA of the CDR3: TGTGCCAGCAGCGTTTGGGCAGGGGGCGCGGGAGATACGCAGTATTTT.

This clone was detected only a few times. CDR3 sequence: CAWSVVTGYGYTF. CDR3 nucleotide sequence: TGTGCCTGGAGTGTAGTTACAGGGTATGGCTACACCTTC. This chain links TRBV30 with TRBJ1-2, with a tentative D call TRBD1 (6 bases). The CDR3 covers 13 residues. The V and J ends lost 0 bases and 5 bases respectively, with 10 bases between them. Germline V lookup: CDR1 GTSNPN, CDR2 SVGIG (reference sequence).

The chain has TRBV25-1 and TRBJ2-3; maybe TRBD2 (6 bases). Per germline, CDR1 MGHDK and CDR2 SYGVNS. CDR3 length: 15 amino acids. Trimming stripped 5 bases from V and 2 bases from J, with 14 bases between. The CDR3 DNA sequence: TGTGCCAGCAGTCCCTCTTGGGGGGACACAGATACGCAGTATTTT. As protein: CASSPSWGDTDTQYF.